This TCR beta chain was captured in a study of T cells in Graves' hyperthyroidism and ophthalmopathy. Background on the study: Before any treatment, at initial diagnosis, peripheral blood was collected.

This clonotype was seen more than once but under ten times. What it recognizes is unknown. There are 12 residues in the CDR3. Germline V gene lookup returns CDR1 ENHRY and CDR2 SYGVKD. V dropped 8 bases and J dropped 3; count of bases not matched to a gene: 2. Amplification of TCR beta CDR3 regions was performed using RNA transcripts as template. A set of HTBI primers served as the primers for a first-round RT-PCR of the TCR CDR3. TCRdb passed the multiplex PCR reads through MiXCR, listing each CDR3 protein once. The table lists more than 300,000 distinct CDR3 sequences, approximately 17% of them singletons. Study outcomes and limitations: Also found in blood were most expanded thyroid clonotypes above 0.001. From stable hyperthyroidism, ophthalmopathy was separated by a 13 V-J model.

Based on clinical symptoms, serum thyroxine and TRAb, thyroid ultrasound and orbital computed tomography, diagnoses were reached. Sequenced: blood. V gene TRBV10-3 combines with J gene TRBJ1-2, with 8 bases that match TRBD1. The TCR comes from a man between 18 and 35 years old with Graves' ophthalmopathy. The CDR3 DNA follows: TGTGCCATCCAGGGGGCAGACTATGGCTACACCTTC. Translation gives CAIQGADYGYTF.